This T cell receptor (beta chain) was found in a study of shared clonotypes between healthy human individuals. Study conclusions and caveats: Relative to memory subsets, naive subsets generally showed larger estimated richness. Approximately 5.1% was the fraction of naive CD4 clonotypes found shared across a few donors.

Genomic DNA (from each subset) was split evenly across several immunoSEQ plates. Repertoires were generated with immunoSEQ multiplex PCR, while TCRdb's copy carries only in-frame clones and drops some. Of 1.5 million to 2.5 million clones listed, approximately 95% were seen once; the top ten hold approximately 1%. CD45RO-negative cells were positively selected for CCR7, leaving out terminally differentiated effector memory CD45RA+ cells. Per germline, CDR1 SGDLS and CDR2 YYNGEE. This CDR3 contains 12 residues. Trimming took 4 bases from V and 6 from J; bases not matched to a gene: 0. Regarding this clone: Its antigen is not known. The sample has other DNA sequences that encode this CDR3 too.

V usage is TRBV9 and J usage is TRBJ2-1; 8 nucleotides agree with TRBD2. Input material: naive CD8+ T cells sorted from blood. The origin of this receptor is a man aged 18 to 30 in good health. The CDR3: CASSTSGNEQFF. The CDR3 DNA is TGTGCCAGCAGCACTAGCGGCAATGAGCAGTTCTTC. Variable domain in full (rest from reference TRBV9 and TRBJ2-1): DSGVTQTPKHLITATGQRVTLRCSPRSGDLSVYWYQQSLDQGLQFLIQYYNGEERAKGNILERFSAQQFPDLHSELNLSSLELGDSALYFCASSTSGNEQFFGPGTRLTVL.